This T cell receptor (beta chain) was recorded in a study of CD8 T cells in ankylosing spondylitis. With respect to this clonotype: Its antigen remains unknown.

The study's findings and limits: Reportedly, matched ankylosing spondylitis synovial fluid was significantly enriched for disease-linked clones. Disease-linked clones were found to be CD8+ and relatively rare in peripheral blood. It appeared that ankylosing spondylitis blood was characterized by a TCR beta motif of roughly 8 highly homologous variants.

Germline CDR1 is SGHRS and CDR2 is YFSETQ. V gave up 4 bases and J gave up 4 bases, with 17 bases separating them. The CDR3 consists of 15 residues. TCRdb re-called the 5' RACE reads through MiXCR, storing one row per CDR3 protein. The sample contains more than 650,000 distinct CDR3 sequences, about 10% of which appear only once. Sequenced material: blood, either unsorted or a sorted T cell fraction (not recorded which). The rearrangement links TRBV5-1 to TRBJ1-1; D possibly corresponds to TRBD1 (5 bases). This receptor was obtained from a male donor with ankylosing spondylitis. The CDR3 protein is CASSLGDPRGTEAFF. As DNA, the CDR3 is TGCGCCAGCAGCCTAGGGGACCCCCGGGGCACTGAAGCTTTCTTT.